Listed below are T cell receptor beta chains from one sample, sequenced in a study of OX40 agonist ivuxolimab in advanced cancers. Clones were sequenced by immunoSEQ multiplex PCR, and TCRdb holds only the in-frame ones, with some missing. The sample shows some 80,000 clones, over 85% of them seen only once. Specimen: CD4+ or CD8+ T cells sorted from blood, collected in a trial of the OX40 agonist ivuxolimab. The receptors shown here come from an adult with an advanced solid tumor such as melanoma, head and neck, liver or kidney cancer. Both conserved end residues are part of each CDR3. Fields, in order: clone size, D gene, V gene, J gene, CDR3 length, CDR3 DNA, CDR3 protein. The D gene is left open where the match is weak. Clone size appears in some rows only: once, few, many, or a class for an expanded clone.

abundance: NA
d_gene: TRBD1
v_gene: TRBV7-2
j_gene: TRBJ2-1
len: 14
CDR3nt: TGTGCCAGCAGCTTAGCGGGACAGGGCGATGAGCAGTTCTTC
CDR3aa: CASSLAGQGDEQFF

abundance: NA
d_gene: TRBD2
v_gene: TRBV19
j_gene: TRBJ2-2
len: 21
CDR3nt: TGTGCCAGTAGTATAGATTGGGTAGGACTAGCGGGAGAGCCGAACACCGGGGAGCTGTTTTTT
CDR3aa: CASSIDWVGLAGEPNTGELFF

abundance: NA
d_gene: TRBD2
v_gene: TRBV7-7
j_gene: TRBJ2-5
len: 17
CDR3nt: TGTGCCAGCAGCCGCCGACTAGCGGGGGGTGCACAAGAGACCCAGTACTTC
CDR3aa: CASSRRLAGGAQETQYF

abundance: NA
d_gene: NA
v_gene: TRBV7-6
j_gene: TRBJ1-5
len: 12
CDR3nt: TGTGCCAGCAGCTTAGCGCCGGACCCCCAGCATTTT
CDR3aa: CASSLAPDPQHF

abundance: NA
d_gene: TRBD2
v_gene: TRBV27
j_gene: TRBJ2-7
len: 17
CDR3nt: TGTGCCAGCAGTCAACCCACTTTAGCGGGAGGGCCCTACGAGCAGTACTTC
CDR3aa: CASSQPTLAGGPYEQYF

abundance: NA
d_gene: TRBD1
v_gene: TRBV5-4
j_gene: TRBJ2-7
len: 13
CDR3nt: TGTGCCAGCAGCTTGGAGGGGGCGGACGAGCAGTACTTC
CDR3aa: CASSLEGADEQYF

abundance: NA
d_gene: TRBD1
v_gene: TRBV6-5
j_gene: TRBJ1-2
len: 14
CDR3nt: TGTGCCAGCAGTCTACAGGGGGGGGCTGGTGGCTACACCTTC
CDR3aa: CASSLQGGAGGYTF

abundance: NA
d_gene: NA
v_gene: TRBV19
j_gene: TRBJ2-1
len: 19
CDR3nt: TGTGCCAGTAGTATACACCAGCCTCCGACTGGTAGCTCCTACAATGAGCAGTTCTTC
CDR3aa: CASSIHQPPTGSSYNEQFF

abundance: NA
d_gene: NA
v_gene: TRBV5-1
j_gene: TRBJ1-2
len: 13
CDR3nt: TGCGCCAGGGGGAGGGGCGTTAACTATGGCTACACCTTC
CDR3aa: CARGRGVNYGYTF

abundance: NA
d_gene: TRBD1
v_gene: TRBV6-1
j_gene: TRBJ1-6
len: 13
CDR3nt: TGTGCCAGCAGCGCAGGGGGCGGTTCACCCCTCCACTTT
CDR3aa: CASSAGGGSPLHF

abundance: NA
d_gene: TRBD1
v_gene: TRBV29-1
j_gene: TRBJ2-6
len: 17
CDR3nt: TGCAGCCCCCTATACGGGACAGGGCTGCTCTGGGCCAACGTCCTGACTTTC
CDR3aa: CSPLYGTGLLWANVLTF

abundance: NA
d_gene: NA
v_gene: TRBV6-1
j_gene: TRBJ2-7
len: 15
CDR3nt: TGTGCCAGCAGTGAGGCTCATGACGGTTTCTACGAGCAGTACTTC
CDR3aa: CASSEAHDGFYEQYF

abundance: few
d_gene: NA
v_gene: TRBV7-7
j_gene: TRBJ1-5
len: 13
CDR3nt: TGTGCCAGCAGCTTAAGCACAGATCAGCCCCAGCATTTT
CDR3aa: CASSLSTDQPQHF

abundance: NA
d_gene: NA
v_gene: TRBV4-1
j_gene: TRBJ2-7
len: 15
CDR3nt: TGCGCCAGCAGCCCCCGGGCCTCTTCCGCCTACGAGCAGTACTTC
CDR3aa: CASSPRASSAYEQYF

abundance: once
d_gene: NA
v_gene: TRBV9
j_gene: TRBJ2-1
len: 15
CDR3nt: TGTGCCAGCAGCTTACCCCCGGCCTCCTACAATGAGCAGTTCTTC
CDR3aa: CASSLPPASYNEQFF

abundance: NA
d_gene: NA
v_gene: TRBV6-1
j_gene: TRBJ2-7
len: 16
CDR3nt: TGTGCCAGCAGTGAAGAGGGCAGACTTAGCTCCTACGAGCAGTACTTC
CDR3aa: CASSEEGRLSSYEQYF

abundance: NA
d_gene: NA
v_gene: TRBV4-3
j_gene: TRBJ2-1
len: 16
CDR3nt: TGCGCCAGCAGCCAAGATACTATAAGCTCCTACAATGAGCAGTTCTTC
CDR3aa: CASSQDTISSYNEQFF

abundance: NA
d_gene: NA
v_gene: TRBV5-4
j_gene: TRBJ2-5
len: 14
CDR3nt: TGTGCCAGCAGCTTGTGGGGCGGGCAAGAGACCCAGTACTTC
CDR3aa: CASSLWGGQETQYF

abundance: NA
d_gene: NA
v_gene: TRBV4-3
j_gene: TRBJ2-6
len: 16
CDR3nt: TGCGCCAGCAGCCAAGTCGGTTTCTCTGGGGCCAACGTCCTGACTTTC
CDR3aa: CASSQVGFSGANVLTF

abundance: NA
d_gene: NA
v_gene: TRBV7-9
j_gene: TRBJ2-1
len: 13
CDR3nt: TGTGCCAGCAGCCCGGGGCGGAACAATGAGCAGTTCTTC
CDR3aa: CASSPGRNNEQFF

abundance: NA
d_gene: TRBD1
v_gene: TRBV19
j_gene: TRBJ2-7
len: 15
CDR3nt: TGTGCCAGTAGTGGACGGACAGGGGGATCCTACGAGCAGTACTTC
CDR3aa: CASSGRTGGSYEQYF

abundance: NA
d_gene: NA
v_gene: TRBV10-1
j_gene: TRBJ2-7
len: 17
CDR3nt: TGCGCCAGCAGTGAAACGTTGCTTATGGACCGACCCTACGAGCAGTACTTC
CDR3aa: CASSETLLMDRPYEQYF

abundance: NA
d_gene: NA
v_gene: TRBV13
j_gene: TRBJ2-3
len: 17
CDR3nt: TGTGCCAGCAGCCCTTCTCTCCGGGGGTTTGACTCAGATACGCAGTATTTT
CDR3aa: CASSPSLRGFDSDTQYF

abundance: NA
d_gene: NA
v_gene: TRBV6-5
j_gene: TRBJ1-1
len: 11
CDR3nt: TGTGCCAGCAGTTACGGGACTGAAGCTTTCTTT
CDR3aa: CASSYGTEAFF

abundance: NA
d_gene: NA
v_gene: TRBV29-1
j_gene: TRBJ2-1
len: 14
CDR3nt: TGCAGCGTTGAAGATCCGAGGGGCAGGCCCTTTCAATTCTTC
CDR3aa: CSVEDPRGRPFQFF

abundance: NA
d_gene: NA
v_gene: TRBV28
j_gene: TRBJ1-3
len: 13
CDR3nt: TGTGCCAGCAGTTCAGGGTCTGGAAACACCATATATTTT
CDR3aa: CASSSGSGNTIYF

abundance: NA
d_gene: NA
v_gene: TRBV19
j_gene: TRBJ2-6
len: 20
CDR3nt: TGTGCCAGTAGTATAGTTGGCATTAGGTCCGCCCGCTCTGGGGCCAACGTCCTGACTTTC
CDR3aa: CASSIVGIRSARSGANVLTF

abundance: NA
d_gene: TRBD1
v_gene: TRBV28
j_gene: TRBJ2-5
len: 13
CDR3nt: TGTGCCACCGACCACAGGGGTCAAGAGACCCAGTACTTC
CDR3aa: CATDHRGQETQYF

abundance: NA
d_gene: NA
v_gene: TRBV4-1
j_gene: TRBJ2-7
len: 13
CDR3nt: TGCGCCAGCAGCCAGACGGCTACCTACGAGCAGTACTTC
CDR3aa: CASSQTATYEQYF

abundance: NA
d_gene: NA
v_gene: TRBV19
j_gene: TRBJ1-2
len: 16
CDR3nt: TGTGCCAGTACCGCACCCGGGGCGACAGCGAACTATGGCTACACCTTC
CDR3aa: CASTAPGATANYGYTF

abundance: NA
d_gene: NA
v_gene: TRBV6-1
j_gene: TRBJ2-7
len: 14
CDR3nt: TGTGCCAGCAGTGAAGGAAGGACAGCCTACGAGCAGTACTTC
CDR3aa: CASSEGRTAYEQYF

abundance: NA
d_gene: NA
v_gene: TRBV6-5
j_gene: TRBJ1-1
len: 14
CDR3nt: TGTGCCAGCAGTTACGGTACAGGGATCACTGAAGCTTTCTTT
CDR3aa: CASSYGTGITEAFF

abundance: NA
d_gene: NA
v_gene: TRBV5-1
j_gene: TRBJ2-2
len: 16
CDR3nt: TGCGCCAGCAGCTTGACGGGTCAGGCGAACACCGGGGAGCTGTTTTTT
CDR3aa: CASSLTGQANTGELFF

abundance: NA
d_gene: TRBD1
v_gene: TRBV9
j_gene: TRBJ2-5
len: 15
CDR3nt: TGTGCCAGCAGCGGGGGGACAGGGCCCCCGGGGACCCAGTACTTC
CDR3aa: CASSGGTGPPGTQYF

abundance: once
d_gene: TRBD1
v_gene: TRBV4-1
j_gene: TRBJ2-7
len: 13
CDR3nt: TGCGCCAGCAGCGATAGGACAGGCTACGAGCAGTACTTC
CDR3aa: CASSDRTGYEQYF

abundance: NA
d_gene: TRBD2
v_gene: TRBV27
j_gene: TRBJ2-2
len: 19
CDR3nt: TGTGCCAGCATCACTCCCGAGCTAAGACTAGCGGGGCTCACCGGGGAGCTGTTTTTT
CDR3aa: CASITPELRLAGLTGELFF

abundance: once
d_gene: NA
v_gene: TRBV9
j_gene: TRBJ2-7
len: 15
CDR3nt: TGTGCCAGCAGCCCTCGACAATATCAGGGGTACGAGCAGTACTTC
CDR3aa: CASSPRQYQGYEQYF

abundance: NA
d_gene: TRBD1
v_gene: TRBV7-6
j_gene: TRBJ1-1
len: 13
CDR3nt: TGTGCCAGCAGCTCAAAACCGGGACAGGGAGCTTTCTTT
CDR3aa: CASSSKPGQGAFF